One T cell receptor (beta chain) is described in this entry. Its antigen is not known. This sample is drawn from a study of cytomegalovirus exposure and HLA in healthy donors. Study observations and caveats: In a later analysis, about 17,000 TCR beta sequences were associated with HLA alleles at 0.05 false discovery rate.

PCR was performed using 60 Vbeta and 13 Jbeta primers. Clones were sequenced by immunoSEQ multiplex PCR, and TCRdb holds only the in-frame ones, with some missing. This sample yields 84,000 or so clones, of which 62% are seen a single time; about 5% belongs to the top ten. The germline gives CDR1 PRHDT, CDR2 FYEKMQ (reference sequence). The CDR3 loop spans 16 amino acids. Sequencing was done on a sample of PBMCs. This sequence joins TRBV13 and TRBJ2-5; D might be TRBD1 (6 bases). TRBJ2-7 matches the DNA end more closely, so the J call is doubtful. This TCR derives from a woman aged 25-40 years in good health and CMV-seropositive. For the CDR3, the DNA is TGTGCCAGCAGCTTAGGGGGAACCTGGGGGCTCTACGAGCAGTACTTC. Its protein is CASSLGGTWGLYEQYF.